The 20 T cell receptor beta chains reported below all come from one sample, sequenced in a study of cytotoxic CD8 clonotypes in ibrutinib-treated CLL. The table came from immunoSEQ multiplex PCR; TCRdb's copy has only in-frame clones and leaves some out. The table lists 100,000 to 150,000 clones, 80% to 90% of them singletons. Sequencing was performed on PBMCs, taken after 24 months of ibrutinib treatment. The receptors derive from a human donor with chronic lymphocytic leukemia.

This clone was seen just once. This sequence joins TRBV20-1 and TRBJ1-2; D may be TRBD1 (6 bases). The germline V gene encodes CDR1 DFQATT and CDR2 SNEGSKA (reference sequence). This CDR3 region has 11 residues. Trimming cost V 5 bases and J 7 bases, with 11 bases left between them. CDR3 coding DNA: TGCAGTGCTGCTTCCAGGGGTGGCTACACCTTC. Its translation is CSAASRGGYTF.

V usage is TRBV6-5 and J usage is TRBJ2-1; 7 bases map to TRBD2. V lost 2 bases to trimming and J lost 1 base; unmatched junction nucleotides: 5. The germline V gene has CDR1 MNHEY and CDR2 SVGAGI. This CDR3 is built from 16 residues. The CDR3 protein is CASSYAASGSYNEQFF. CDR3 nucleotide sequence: TGTGCCAGCAGTTACGCCGCTAGCGGATCCTACAATGAGCAGTTCTTC.

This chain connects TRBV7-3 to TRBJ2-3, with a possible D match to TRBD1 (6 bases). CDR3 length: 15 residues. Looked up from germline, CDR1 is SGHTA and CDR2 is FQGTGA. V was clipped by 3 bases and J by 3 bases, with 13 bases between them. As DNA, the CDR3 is TGTGCCAGCAGCTTGTTGGGAAGGGGGACAGATACGCAGTATTTT. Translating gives CASSLLGRGTDTQYF.

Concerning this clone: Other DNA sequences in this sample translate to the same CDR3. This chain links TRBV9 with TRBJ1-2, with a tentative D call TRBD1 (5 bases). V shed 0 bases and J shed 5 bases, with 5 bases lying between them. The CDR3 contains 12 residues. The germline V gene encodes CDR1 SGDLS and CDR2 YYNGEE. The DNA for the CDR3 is TGTGCCAGCAGCGTAGGGGGGTATGGCTACACCTTC. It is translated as CASSVGGYGYTF.

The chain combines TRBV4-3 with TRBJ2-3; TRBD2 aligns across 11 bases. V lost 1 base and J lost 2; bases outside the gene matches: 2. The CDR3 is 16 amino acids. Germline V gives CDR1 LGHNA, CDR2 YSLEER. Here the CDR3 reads CASSQGLAGTTDTQYF. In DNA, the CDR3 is TGCGCCAGCAGCCAAGGACTAGCGGGGACCACAGATACGCAGTATTTT.

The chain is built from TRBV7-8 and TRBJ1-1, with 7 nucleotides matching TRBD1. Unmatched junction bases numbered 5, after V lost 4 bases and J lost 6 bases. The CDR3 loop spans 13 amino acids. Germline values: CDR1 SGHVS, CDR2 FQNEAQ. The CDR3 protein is CASSSGTGAEAFF. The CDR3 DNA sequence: TGTGCCAGCAGCTCAGGAACAGGGGCTGAAGCTTTCTTT.

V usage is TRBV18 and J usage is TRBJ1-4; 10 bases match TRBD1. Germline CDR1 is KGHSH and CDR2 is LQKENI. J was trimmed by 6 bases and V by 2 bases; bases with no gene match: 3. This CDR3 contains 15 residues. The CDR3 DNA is TGTGCCAGCTCACCAATGGGGACAGGGGATGAAAAACTGTTTTTT. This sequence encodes CASSPMGTGDEKLFF.

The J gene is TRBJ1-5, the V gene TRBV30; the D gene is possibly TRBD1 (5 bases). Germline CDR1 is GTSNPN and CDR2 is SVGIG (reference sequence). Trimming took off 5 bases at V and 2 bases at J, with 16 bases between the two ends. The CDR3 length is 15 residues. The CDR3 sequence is CAWGETARGNQPQHF. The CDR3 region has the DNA TGTGCCTGGGGGGAGACAGCCAGAGGCAATCAGCCCCAGCATTTT.

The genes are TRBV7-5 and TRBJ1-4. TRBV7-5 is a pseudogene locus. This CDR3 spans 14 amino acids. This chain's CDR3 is CVRSLGRPNEKLFF. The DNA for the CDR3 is TGTGTCAGAAGCTTAGGGCGCCCTAATGAAAAACTGTTTTTT.

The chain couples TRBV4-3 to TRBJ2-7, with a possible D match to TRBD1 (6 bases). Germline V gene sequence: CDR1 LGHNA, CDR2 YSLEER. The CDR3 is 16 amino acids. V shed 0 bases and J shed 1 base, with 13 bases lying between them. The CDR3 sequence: CASSQELTGRSYEQYF. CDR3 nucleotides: TGCGCCAGCAGCCAAGAGTTGACAGGTCGATCCTACGAGCAGTACTTC.

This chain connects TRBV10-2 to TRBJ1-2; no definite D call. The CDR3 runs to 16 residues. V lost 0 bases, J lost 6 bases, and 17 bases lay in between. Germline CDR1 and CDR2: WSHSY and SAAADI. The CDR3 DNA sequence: TGCGCCAGCAGTGAGTCCGTCTTGTCCGTTACCGATGGCTACACCTTC. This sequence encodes CASSESVLSVTDGYTF.

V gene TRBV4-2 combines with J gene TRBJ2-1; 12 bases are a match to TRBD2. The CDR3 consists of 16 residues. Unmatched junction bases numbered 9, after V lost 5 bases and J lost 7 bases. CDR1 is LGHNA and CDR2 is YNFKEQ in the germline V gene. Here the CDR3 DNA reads TGTGCCAGCAGCAGGGGAAGACTAGCGGGGGAGAATGAGCAGTTCTTC. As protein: CASSRGRLAGENEQFF.

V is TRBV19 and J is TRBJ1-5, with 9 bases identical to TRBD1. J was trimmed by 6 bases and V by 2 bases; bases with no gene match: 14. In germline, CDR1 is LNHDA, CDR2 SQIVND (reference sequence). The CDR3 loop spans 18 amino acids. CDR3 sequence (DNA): TGTGCCAGTAGTATAATTCCGGGACAGGGAGGAATTCTTCAGCCCCAGCATTTT. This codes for CASSIIPGQGGILQPQHF.

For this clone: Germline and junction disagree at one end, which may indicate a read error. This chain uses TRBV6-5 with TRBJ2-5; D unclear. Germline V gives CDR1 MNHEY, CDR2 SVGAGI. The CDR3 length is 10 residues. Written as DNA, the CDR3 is TGTGCCACCAGTAGGGAGACCCAGTACTTC. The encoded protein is CATSRETQYF.

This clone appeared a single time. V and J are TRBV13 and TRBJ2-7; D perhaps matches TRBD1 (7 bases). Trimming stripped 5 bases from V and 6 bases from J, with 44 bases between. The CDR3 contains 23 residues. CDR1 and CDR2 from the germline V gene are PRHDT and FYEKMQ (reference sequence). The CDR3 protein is CASSHKTTWGMEGAWQATSEQYF. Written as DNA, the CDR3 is TGTGCCAGCAGCCACAAAACCACCTGGGGGATGGAGGGGGCATGGCAAGCCACCAGCGAGCAGTACTTC.

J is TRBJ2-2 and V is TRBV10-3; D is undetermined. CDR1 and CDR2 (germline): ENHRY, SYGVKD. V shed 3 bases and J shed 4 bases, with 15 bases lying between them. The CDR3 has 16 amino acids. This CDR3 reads CAISDSARVSTGELFF. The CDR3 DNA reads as TGTGCCATCAGTGACTCCGCTCGGGTGAGCACCGGGGAGCTGTTTTTT.

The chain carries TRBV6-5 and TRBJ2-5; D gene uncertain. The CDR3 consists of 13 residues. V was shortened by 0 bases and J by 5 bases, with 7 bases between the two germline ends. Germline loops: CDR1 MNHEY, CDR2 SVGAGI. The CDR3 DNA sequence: TGTGCCAGCAGTTACTCCCGTGGGGAGACCCAGTACTTC. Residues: CASSYSRGETQYF.

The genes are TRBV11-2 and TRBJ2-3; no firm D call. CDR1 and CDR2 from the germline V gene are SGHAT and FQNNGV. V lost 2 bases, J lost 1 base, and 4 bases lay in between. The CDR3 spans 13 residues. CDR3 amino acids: CASSLPGTDTQYF. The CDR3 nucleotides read TGTGCCAGCAGCTTACCAGGCACAGATACGCAGTATTTT.

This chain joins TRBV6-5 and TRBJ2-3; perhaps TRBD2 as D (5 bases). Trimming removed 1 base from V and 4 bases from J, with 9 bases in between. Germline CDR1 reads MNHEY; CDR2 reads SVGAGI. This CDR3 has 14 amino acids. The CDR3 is CASSYLGLADTQYF. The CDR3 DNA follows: TGTGCCAGCAGTTACTTAGGACTGGCAGATACGCAGTATTTT.

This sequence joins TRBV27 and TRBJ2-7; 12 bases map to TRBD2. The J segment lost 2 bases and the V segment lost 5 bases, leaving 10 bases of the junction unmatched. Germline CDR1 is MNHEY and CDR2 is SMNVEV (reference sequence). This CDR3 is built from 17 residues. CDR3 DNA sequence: TGTGCCAGCAGTCTAGGACTAGCGGGGACAAGACCCTACGAGCAGTACTTC. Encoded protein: CASSLGLAGTRPYEQYF.